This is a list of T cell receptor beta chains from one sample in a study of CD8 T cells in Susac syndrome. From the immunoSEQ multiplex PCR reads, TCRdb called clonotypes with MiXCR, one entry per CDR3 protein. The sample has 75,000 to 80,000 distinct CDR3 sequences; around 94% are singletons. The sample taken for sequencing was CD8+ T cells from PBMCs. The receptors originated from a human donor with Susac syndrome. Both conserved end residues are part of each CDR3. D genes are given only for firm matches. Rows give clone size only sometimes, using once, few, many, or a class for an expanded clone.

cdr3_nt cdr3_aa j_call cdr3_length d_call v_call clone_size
TGTGCCAGCAGCCAAGGCGCAGGGAGTTATGGCTACACCTTC CASSQGAGSYGYTF TRBJ1-2 14 NA TRBV4-2 NA
TGTGCCAGCATAGCAGGGTCAGTCACCGGGGAGCTGTTTTTT CASIAGSVTGELFF TRBJ2-2 14 NA TRBV2 few
TGCAGCGTTGAAGATCCAGACAGAGCCAAAAACATTCAGTACTTC CSVEDPDRAKNIQYF TRBJ2-4 15 NA TRBV29-1 NA
TGTGCCAGCAGCGGATCCGGGACAGACCAAGAGACCCAGTACTTC CASSGSGTDQETQYF TRBJ2-5 15 TRBD1 TRBV9 NA
TGTGCCAGCAGCCTCCCCAGTTCCTACGAGCAGTACTTC CASSLPSSYEQYF TRBJ2-7 13 NA TRBV7-9 few
TGTGCCAGCAGTTTATCCCGCGGGGGGCTTGAGCAGTACTTC CASSLSRGGLEQYF TRBJ2-7 14 TRBD2 TRBV27 NA
TGTGCCAGCATCTCGGACGGGGTGACTAATGAAAAACTGTTTTTT CASISDGVTNEKLFF TRBJ1-4 15 NA TRBV7-9 NA
TGTGCCAGCAGTTACTCGAGGGTTCCAACGGGGAGCTCCTATAATTCACCCCTCCACTTT CASSYSRVPTGSSYNSPLHF TRBJ1-6 20 NA TRBV6-5 NA
TGTGCCAGCAGTGCAGGGAAGAACACTGAAGCTTTCTTT CASSAGKNTEAFF TRBJ1-1 13 NA TRBV6-4 NA
TGTGCCAGCCAAGGGACTAACTATGGCTACACCTTC CASQGTNYGYTF TRBJ1-2 12 NA TRBV2 NA
TGTGCCAGCAGCGTAGGTCGGGACAGGGATTATCGCAATGAGCAGTTCTTC CASSVGRDRDYRNEQFF TRBJ2-1 17 TRBD1 TRBV9 once
TGTGCCAGCATGAGGGGTTCGTCCTACGAGCAGTACTTC CASMRGSSYEQYF TRBJ2-7 13 NA TRBV27 NA
TGTGCCAGCAGCTCTCAGCTAGCGGGGGGGAACACCGGGGAGCTGTTTTTT CASSSQLAGGNTGELFF TRBJ2-2 17 TRBD2 TRBV9 once
TGTGCCACCAGCAGAAACCCCGGGGCAAACAGGGTGGGTGACTATGGCTACACCTTC CATSRNPGANRVGDYGYTF TRBJ1-2 19 NA TRBV15 NA
TGTGCCAGCAGCGGGGGACTAGCGGGGTACACCGGGGAGCTGTTTTTT CASSGGLAGYTGELFF TRBJ2-2 16 TRBD2 TRBV9 NA
TGTGCCAGCAGCTCCCAGCGGGGGTGGGAGACCCAGTACTTC CASSSQRGWETQYF TRBJ2-5 14 TRBD2 TRBV13 once
TGTGCCAGTAGTGGCCTCCTTCAAGAGACCCAGTACTTC CASSGLLQETQYF TRBJ2-5 13 NA TRBV19 NA
TGTGCCAGCAGCTGGGATGGTAGCAATCAGCCCCAGCATTTT CASSWDGSNQPQHF TRBJ1-5 14 NA TRBV7-2 once
TGCGCCAGCAGCTTGGCGGACGGGGAGACCCAGTACTTC CASSLADGETQYF TRBJ2-5 13 NA TRBV5-1 NA
TGCGCCAGCAGCGCCACAGGGGGGGCTAATCAGCCCCAGCATTTT CASSATGGANQPQHF TRBJ1-5 15 TRBD1 TRBV5-1 NA
TGTGCCAGCAGCTTAGGGCCGGACAGCTACTATGGCTACACCTTC CASSLGPDSYYGYTF TRBJ1-2 15 NA TRBV7-8 NA
TGTGCCAGCAGTGCGGCACAGATCCAAGAGACCCAGTACTTC CASSAAQIQETQYF TRBJ2-5 14 NA TRBV2 NA